The rows below give T cell receptor beta chains drawn from one sample of a study of identical twins. TCRdb re-analysed the 5' RACE reads in MiXCR, keeping a single row per CDR3 protein. The sample gives about 900,000 distinct CDR3 sequences, about 12% of which show up once; around 1.6% is in the top ten. The same sample was also used in a study of yellow fever vaccine responses in identical twins.

The material sequenced was PBMCs. The origin of the receptors is a woman aged 18-30 years in good health. Each CDR3 is given with its conserved first and last residue. D genes are given only for firm matches. Size is stated for part of the rows, as once, few or many counts, or as a class when the clone is expanded.

CDR3	DNA	size	V	J	length	D
CASSPDYFPYNEQFF	TGTGCCAGCAGTCCCGACTATTTCCCCTACAATGAGCAGTTCTTC	-	TRBV27	TRBJ2-1	15	-
CASSLVQRSNSPLHF	TGTGCCAGCAGTTTAGTTCAGCGATCTAATTCACCCCTCCACTTT	few	TRBV28	TRBJ1-6	15	-
CASSGANTGELFF	TGTGCCAGCTCAGGGGCGAACACCGGGGAGCTGTTTTTT	few	TRBV6-6	TRBJ2-2	13	-
CASSTWTSGYGTDTQYF	TGCGCCAGCAGCACTTGGACTAGCGGTTACGGCACAGATACGCAGTATTTT	few	TRBV5-1	TRBJ2-3	17	TRBD2
CAISDPPGGHTEAFF	TGTGCCATCAGTGATCCCCCGGGCGGCCACACTGAAGCTTTCTTT	many	TRBV10-3	TRBJ1-1	15	-
CASSPGPRAGRGYTF	TGTGCCAGCTCCCCGGGTCCTAGGGCCGGTCGTGGCTACACCTTC	few	TRBV12-3/TRBV12-4	TRBJ1-2	15	-
CAIKKNQREGNEQFF	TGTGCCATCAAAAAAAACCAGCGGGAGGGGAATGAGCAGTTCTTC	-	TRBV10-3	TRBJ2-1	15	TRBD2
CASSSRTGGTETQYF	TGCGCCAGCAGCTCCCGGACAGGGGGAACTGAGACCCAGTACTTC	many	TRBV5-1	TRBJ2-5	15	TRBD1
CASSVNPQRSNEQFF	TGCGCCAGCAGTGTGAATCCACAGAGATCCAATGAGCAGTTCTTC	-	TRBV5-1	TRBJ2-1	15	-
CASSLGARYNEQFF	TGCGCCAGCAGCTTGGGGGCGAGATACAATGAGCAGTTCTTC	many	TRBV5-1	TRBJ2-1	14	-
CASSTTSGGSYNEQFF	TGTGCCAGCAGTACGACTAGCGGGGGTTCCTACAATGAGCAGTTCTTC	-	TRBV2	TRBJ2-1	16	TRBD2
CSASWGSGNQPQHF	TGCAGTGCTAGTTGGGGTTCGGGCAATCAGCCCCAGCATTTT	many	TRBV20-1	TRBJ1-5	14	-
CASSPDKFTGELFF	TGTGCCAGCAGCCCGGATAAATTTACCGGGGAGCTGTTTTTT	-	TRBV6-1	TRBJ2-2	14	-
CASSLAALAGVGEQYF	TGTGCCAGCAGTTTAGCAGCACTAGCGGGAGTAGGAGAGCAGTACTTC	few	TRBV12-3/TRBV12-4	TRBJ2-7	16	TRBD2
CASSLDSAGTQYF	TGTGCCAGCAGCTTGGACTCCGCGGGGACCCAGTACTTC	few	TRBV7-9	TRBJ2-5	13	-
CASSNDSPYGYTF	TGTGCCAGTAGTAACGACAGTCCCTATGGCTACACCTTC	few	TRBV19	TRBJ1-2	13	-
CASTSGGYEQYF	TGTGCCAGCACCTCCGGGGGCTACGAGCAGTACTTC	few	TRBV28	TRBJ2-7	12	-
CASRREANTEAFF	TGTGCCAGCAGGCGGGAGGCGAACACTGAAGCTTTCTTT	few	TRBV12-3/TRBV12-4	TRBJ1-1	13	-
CASSGQGALGGTEAFF	TGTGCCAGCAGTGGACAGGGGGCGCTTGGAGGTACTGAAGCTTTCTTT	-	TRBV6-2/TRBV6-3	TRBJ1-1	16	TRBD1
CSVTGKKTDTQYF	TGCAGCGTTACAGGGAAAAAGACAGATACGCAGTATTTT	-	TRBV29-1	TRBJ2-3	13	-
CASSLARDNEQFF	TGCGCCAGCAGCTTGGCAAGGGACAATGAGCAGTTCTTC	many	TRBV5-1	TRBJ2-1	13	-
CASSLGQGVTNEKLFF	TGTGCCAGCAGTCTCGGACAGGGTGTGACTAATGAAAAACTGTTTTTT	few	TRBV7-9	TRBJ1-4	16	TRBD1
CASSNSGGGTDTQYF	TGTGCCAGCAGCAATAGCGGGGGGGGCACAGATACGCAGTATTTT	-	TRBV5-6	TRBJ2-3	15	TRBD2
CASSPDLYSNQPQHF	TGTGCCAGCAGCCCGGACCTCTATAGCAATCAGCCCCAGCATTTT	few	TRBV28	TRBJ1-5	15	-
CAISAPGGDQKNTGELFF	TGTGCCATCAGTGCCCCCGGGGGGGACCAAAAGAACACCGGGGAGCTGTTTTTT	many	TRBV10-3	TRBJ2-2	18	TRBD2
CASSRGPGAGQETQYF	TGTGCCAGCAGCCGGGGCCCGGGAGCGGGGCAAGAGACCCAGTACTTC	-	TRBV7-8	TRBJ2-5	16	TRBD2
CAISDVRSGGATGELFF	TGTGCCATCAGTGATGTTAGGAGCGGGGGCGCAACCGGGGAGCTGTTTTTT	many	TRBV10-3	TRBJ2-2	17	TRBD2
CASRGDPTGANTGELFF	TGTGCCAGTAGAGGGGACCCGACAGGGGCGAACACCGGGGAGCTGTTTTTT	-	TRBV19	TRBJ2-2	17	TRBD1
CASTSHYQGELYEQYF	TGTGCCAGCACTTCACACTATCAGGGGGAACTCTACGAGCAGTACTTC	few	TRBV28	TRBJ2-7	16	TRBD1
CASSQDSSGANVLTF	TGTGCCAGCAGCCAGGACAGCTCTGGGGCCAACGTCCTGACTTTC	many	TRBV12-3/TRBV12-4	TRBJ2-6	15	-
CASSAGTGVASNQPQHF	TGTGCCAGCAGCGCCGGGACAGGGGTGGCTAGCAATCAGCCCCAGCATTTT	few	TRBV9	TRBJ1-5	17	TRBD1
CASSYEDTEAFF	TGTGCCAGCAGTTACGAGGACACTGAAGCTTTCTTT	-	TRBV6-6	TRBJ1-1	12	-
CASSPGQGHNEQFF	TGTGCCAGCTCACCCGGACAGGGGCACAATGAGCAGTTCTTC	-	TRBV18	TRBJ2-1	14	TRBD1
CASSSLPGLAGVSDTQYF	TGTGCCAGCAGCAGTTTACCGGGACTAGCGGGAGTATCAGATACGCAGTATTTT	few	TRBV11-2	TRBJ2-3	18	TRBD2
CASRAGHQIYEQYF	TGTGCCAGCCGCGCTGGACACCAGATCTACGAGCAGTACTTC	-	TRBV28	TRBJ2-7	14	-
CSASTGSRETQYF	TGCAGTGCTTCGACCGGGAGCCGGGAGACCCAGTACTTC	few	TRBV20-1	TRBJ2-5	13	-
CASEGPDTGELFF	TGTGCTAGTGAGGGCCCGGACACCGGGGAGCTGTTTTTT	-	TRBV12-5	TRBJ2-2	13	-